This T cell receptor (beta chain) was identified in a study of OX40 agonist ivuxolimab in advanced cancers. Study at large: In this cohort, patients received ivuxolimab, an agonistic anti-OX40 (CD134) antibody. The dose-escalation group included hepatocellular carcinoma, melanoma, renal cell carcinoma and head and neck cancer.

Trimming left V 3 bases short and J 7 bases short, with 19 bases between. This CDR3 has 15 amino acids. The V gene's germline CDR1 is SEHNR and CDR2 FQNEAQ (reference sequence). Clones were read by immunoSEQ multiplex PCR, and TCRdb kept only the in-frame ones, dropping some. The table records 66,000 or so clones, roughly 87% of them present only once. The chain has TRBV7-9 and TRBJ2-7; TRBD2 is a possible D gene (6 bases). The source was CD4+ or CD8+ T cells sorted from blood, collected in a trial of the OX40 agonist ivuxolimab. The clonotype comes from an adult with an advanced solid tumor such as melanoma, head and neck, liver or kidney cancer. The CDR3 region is CASSLAGGAPGEQYF. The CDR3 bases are TGTGCCAGCAGCTTGGCGGGCGGGGCCCCAGGGGAGCAGTACTTC.